One and the same sample provided the 20 T cell receptor beta chains below, sequenced in a study of blood T cell repertoires in COVID-19. TCRdb's copy holds only in-frame clones and misses some; the assay was immunoSEQ multiplex PCR. The sample includes about 110,000 clones, approximately 79% of them seen just once. Sequencing was performed on peripheral blood. The receptors come from a woman aged 80 or over with active or convalescent COVID-19.

Here the CDR3 reads CASRHRDRLYGTQYF. In DNA, the CDR3 is TGTGCCAGCAGGCACCGGGACAGGTTGTATGGGACCCAGTACTTC. The chain recombines TRBV6-5 with TRBJ2-5; 8 bases fit TRBD1. CDR3 size: 15 residues. Losses at the gene ends were 6 bases for V and 7 bases for J; bases not matched to a gene: 13. Germline V gene data show CDR1 as MNHEY and CDR2 as SVGAGI.

This clone was seen more than once but under ten times. The V gene is TRBV7-8, the J gene TRBJ1-1; 12 nucleotides line up with TRBD1. CDR1 and CDR2 from the germline V gene are SGHVS and FQNEAQ. This CDR3 spans 16 amino acids. J was trimmed by 5 bases and V by 1 base; bases with no gene match: 5. CDR3 in amino acids: CASSLGDRGLGTEAFF. The CDR3 region has the DNA TGTGCCAGCAGCTTAGGGGACAGGGGGCTAGGGACTGAAGCTTTCTTT.

This clone turned up a few times. The chain uses TRBV7-2 and TRBJ2-7, with D perhaps matching TRBD2 (7 bases). V lost 1 base to trimming and J lost 2 bases, with 12 bases between them. Germline values: CDR1 SGHTA, CDR2 FQGNSA. The CDR3 runs to 15 residues. This chain's CDR3 is CASSLEGGGPYEQYF. CDR3 coding DNA: TGTGCCAGCAGCTTAGAGGGCGGGGGCCCCTACGAGCAGTACTTC.

The J gene is TRBJ2-2, the V gene TRBV6-4; 8 bases align to TRBD2. CDR3 size: 14 residues. Germline trimming cut 3 bases from V and 7 bases from J; bases unmatched to any gene: 4. Germline V gene sequence: CDR1 MRHNA, CDR2 SNTAGT. The CDR3, as DNA: TGTGCCAGCAGTGAGGTAGCGGGAATCGGGGAGCTGTTTTTT. It codes for CASSEVAGIGELFF.

The chain carries TRBV5-1 and TRBJ2-7, with TRBD2 matching 10 bases. The CDR3 covers 15 residues. Losses at the gene ends were 0 bases for V and 6 bases for J; bases not matched to a gene: 6. Germline CDR1 is SGHRS and CDR2 is YFSETQ. CDR3 sequence reads: CASSLEGTSVSEQYF. As DNA, the CDR3 is TGCGCCAGCAGCTTGGAAGGGACTAGCGTGTCCGAGCAGTACTTC.

This clone was counted a single time. This chain connects TRBV7-2 to TRBJ1-1, with 7 bases fitting TRBD1. The CDR3 totals 14 residues. The germline gives CDR1 SGHTA, CDR2 FQGNSA. The junction had 11 bases not matched to a gene; V was cut back by 5 bases and J by 8 bases. CDR3 sequence reads: CASSGDSRRKEAFF. In nucleotides, the CDR3 is TGTGCCAGCAGCGGGGACAGCCGGCGAAAGGAAGCTTTCTTT.

The genes are TRBV3-1 (or the pseudogene TRBV3-2) and TRBJ1-3; the D gene is possibly TRBD1 (5 bases). This CDR3 is 15 amino acids long. CDR1 is LGHDT, CDR2 YNNKEL, per germline (reference sequence). V shed 0 bases and J shed 7 bases, with 13 bases lying between them. The CDR3 region has the DNA TGTGCCAGCAGCCAAGATTTTGCAGGGAGGAACACCATATATTTT. It codes for CASSQDFAGRNTIYF.

The chain recombines TRBV7-2 with TRBJ2-7, with 10 nucleotides matching TRBD2. The ends lost 3 bases at V and 3 bases at J; junction bases unmatched: 5. Germline V gene data show CDR1 as SGHTA and CDR2 as FQGNSA. The CDR3 loop spans 15 amino acids. This CDR3 reads CASSFSASGSYEQYF. CDR3 DNA: TGTGCCAGCAGCTTTTCCGCTAGCGGGAGCTACGAGCAGTACTTC. The full variable domain, in which reference TRBV7-2 and TRBJ2-7 provide the parts outside the CDR3, is GAGVSQSPSNKVTEKGKDVELRCDPISGHTALYWYRQSLGQGLEFLIYFQGNSAPDKSGLPSDRFSAERTGGSVSTLTIQRTQQEDSAVYLCASSFSASGSYEQYFGPGTRLTVT.

This clone was seen a single time. The rearrangement uses TRBV27 and TRBJ2-1; the D gene is possibly TRBD1 (5 bases). CDR1 and CDR2 (germline): MNHEY, SMNVEV (reference sequence). The CDR3 runs 15 residues. V shed 0 bases and J shed 1 base, with 7 bases lying between them. In nucleotides, the CDR3 is TGTGCCAGCAGTTTATCGCAGGGTTCCTACAATGAGCAGTTCTTC. Translating it yields CASSLSQGSYNEQFF.

This chain links TRBV19 with TRBJ2-7, with TRBD1 as a possible D gene (6 bases). This CDR3 is built from 14 residues. V lost 3 bases, J lost 0 bases, and 9 bases lay in between. Germline CDR1 and CDR2: LNHDA and SQIVND (reference sequence). CDR3 protein: CASSIMDSSYEQYF. In nucleotides, the CDR3 is TGTGCCAGTAGTATCATGGACAGCTCCTACGAGCAGTACTTC.

This clone was seen more than once but under ten times. This rearrangement joins TRBV7-3 to TRBJ1-2, with 9 positions matching TRBD1. V was pared by 5 bases and J by 8 bases, with 6 bases of the junction left unmatched. CDR3 length: 13 residues. Germline V lookup: CDR1 SGHTA, CDR2 FQGTGA. Written as DNA, the CDR3 is TGTGCCAGCAGCAAAGACACAGGGGGCGGCTACACCTTC. It specifies CASSKDTGGGYTF. Full variable domain (remainder filled in from reference TRBV7-3 and TRBJ1-2): GAGVSQTPSNKVTEKGKYVELRCDPISGHTALYWYRQSLGQGPEFLIYFQGTGAADDSGLPNDRFFAVRPEGSVSTLKIQRTERGDSAVYLCASSKDTGGGYTFGSGTRLTVV.

This clone was recorded only once. The J gene is TRBJ2-5, the V gene TRBV2, with D maybe TRBD2 (5 bases). CDR1 is SNHLY and CDR2 is FYNNEI in the germline V gene. The CDR3 loop spans 13 amino acids. Trimming left V 7 bases short and J 0 bases short, with 9 bases between. The CDR3, as DNA: TGTGCCAGCATAAGCGGATACCAAGAGACCCAGTACTTC. Amino acids: CASISGYQETQYF. Complete variable domain (other parts from reference TRBV2 and TRBJ2-5): EPEVTQTPSHQVTQMGQEVILRCVPISNHLYFYWYRQILGQKVEFLVSFYNNEISEKSEIFDDQFSVERPDGSNFTLKIRSTKLEDSAMYFCASISGYQETQYFGPGTRLLVL.

CDR3 DNA sequence: TGCAGTGCTAGTCGGACTCCCCCAGAGACCCAGTACTTC. It codes for CSASRTPPETQYF. The chain combines TRBV20-1 with TRBJ2-5, with D perhaps matching TRBD2 (5 bases). V shed 3 bases and J shed 4 bases, with 12 bases lying between them. CDR3 size: 13 residues. Looked up from germline, CDR1 is DFQATT and CDR2 is SNEGSKA (reference sequence).

The genes are TRBV19 and TRBJ1-3, with 7 bases aligning to TRBD1. The CDR3 consists of 16 residues. With V trimmed by 4 bases and J by 0 bases, 6 bases remained unmatched. Germline-derived CDR1 and CDR2 are LNHDA and SQIVND (reference sequence). For the CDR3, the DNA is TGTGCCAGTAGTAGGTACCGGGACAGCTCTGGAAACACCATATATTTT. This gives the protein CASSRYRDSSGNTIYF.

The chain carries TRBV2 and TRBJ1-2; unclear D gene. Between the trimmed V and J ends, which lost 3 bases and 4 bases, there was a span of 6 bases. Germline V gives CDR1 SNHLY, CDR2 FYNNEI. This CDR3 region has 12 residues. The DNA of the CDR3 is TGTGCCAGCAGTGAGGGCAGCTATGGCTACACCTTC. Protein: CASSEGSYGYTF.

The CDR3 reads CASSLVLATQYF. The CDR3 DNA reads as TGTGCCAGCAGCTTAGTCCTAGCGACGCAGTATTTT. J is TRBJ2-3 and V is TRBV7-9; D perhaps matches TRBD2 (6 bases). The length of the CDR3 is 12 residues. The V gene's germline CDR1 is SEHNR and CDR2 FQNEAQ (reference sequence). V gave up 1 base and J gave up 9 bases, with 8 bases separating them.

This chain joins TRBV29-1 and TRBJ2-1, with TRBD2 identical over 8 bases. CDR3 length equals 13 residues. Germline V lookup: CDR1 SQVTM, CDR2 ANQGSEA. V shed 3 bases and J 10 bases; nucleotides not matched to a gene: 8. The CDR3 loop reads CSVDAAGDEEQFF. CDR3 DNA: TGCAGCGTTGACGCAGCGGGAGACGAAGAGCAGTTCTTC.

This clone was recorded only once. The rearrangement uses TRBV2 and TRBJ2-7; tentative D call: TRBD1 (5 bases). CDR3 size: 14 residues. Looked up from germline, CDR1 is SNHLY and CDR2 is FYNNEI. V was trimmed by 2 bases and J by 1 base, leaving 9 bases between them. The CDR3 sequence: CASSEQGESYEQYF. CDR3 coding DNA: TGTGCCAGCAGTGAACAGGGCGAATCCTACGAGCAGTACTTC.

This clone was observed a few times. The CDR3 region has the DNA TGTGCCAGCAGCGATGACACCGACTACGAGCAGTACTTC. It specifies CASSDDTDYEQYF. The chain couples TRBV5-4 to TRBJ2-7; D gene uncertain. The CDR3 runs to 13 residues. Between the trimmed V and J ends, which lost 4 bases and 3 bases, there was a span of 11 bases. Germline CDR1 and CDR2: SGHNT and YYREEE (reference sequence).

The CDR3 sequence: CASSFRAEAFF. The DNA of the CDR3 is TGTGCCAGCAGTTTCAGGGCTGAAGCTTTCTTT. This sequence joins TRBV12-3 or TRBV12-4 and TRBJ1-1, with a possible D match to TRBD1 (5 bases). The CDR3 length is 11 residues. V lost 3 bases and J lost 6, with 5 bases in between.